Sequencing of this TCR beta chain was carried out in a study of T cells expressing NK-cell markers. Germline V gene data show CDR1 as SGHTA and CDR2 as FQGTGA. The CDR3 runs 13 residues. TCRdb reprocessed the 5' RACE reads; each CDR3 protein has one entry and no DNA is given. The sample's table shows 500,000 to 700,000 distinct CDR3 sequences. Study-level findings and limits: Topping the CD3+CD56-NKG2C+ fraction as well were these clonotypes, in a few donors.

A word on this clonotype: Its antigen is unknown.

The chain recombines TRBV7-3 with TRBJ1-2. The sample comprised blood T cells: a sorted CD56 or NKG2C T cell subset, CD4+ or CD8+ T cells, or bulk PBMC T cells (not recorded which). The receptor's source is a man younger than 35 in good health. The CDR3: CASSKDGNYGYTF.